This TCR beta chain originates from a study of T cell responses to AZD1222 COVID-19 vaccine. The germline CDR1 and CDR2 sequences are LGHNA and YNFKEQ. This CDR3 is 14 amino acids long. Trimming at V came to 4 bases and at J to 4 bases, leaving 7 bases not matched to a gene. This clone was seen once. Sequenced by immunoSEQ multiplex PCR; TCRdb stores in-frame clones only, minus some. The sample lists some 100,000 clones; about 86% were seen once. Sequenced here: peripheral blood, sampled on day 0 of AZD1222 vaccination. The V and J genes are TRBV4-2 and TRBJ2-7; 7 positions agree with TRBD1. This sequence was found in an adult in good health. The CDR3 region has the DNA TGTGCCAGCAGCCGAGAACTGACAGGGTACGAGCAGTACTTC. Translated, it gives CASSRELTGYEQYF.